This is a list of T cell receptor beta chains from one sample in a study of blood T cell repertoires in COVID-19. Data came from immunoSEQ multiplex PCR; TCRdb stores just in-frame clones and leaves some out. The sample contains some 200,000 clones, 86% of which appear only once. Sequences were obtained from peripheral blood. The receptors stem from a man aged 80 or over with acute or convalescent COVID-19. CDR3s include the opening cysteine and the closing phenylalanine or tryptophan. A D gene is named only where the DNA matches it firmly. Rows may omit the clone size; those that give it use once, few, many or a size class.

>TRBV19|TRBJ1-1|.|.
TGTGCCAGTAGTATAGATGAAGGGAGGAACACTGAAGCTTTCTTT
CASSIDEGRNTEAFF
>TRBV5-1|TRBJ2-4|.|.
TGCGCCAGCAGCTTGGTACCAGAAGCCAAAAACATTCAGTACTTC
CASSLVPEAKNIQYF
>TRBV7-8|TRBJ2-3|TRBD1|.
TGTGCCAGCAGCCTTAGGTCTCGGCGCCCGGGACAGGGGGTTACAGATACGCAGTATTTT
CASSLRSRRPGQGVTDTQYF
>TRBV10-3|TRBJ2-1|.|.
TGTGCCATCTGGGGGCAGGGCTACAATGAGCAGTTCTTC
CAIWGQGYNEQFF
>TRBV20-1|TRBJ2-5|TRBD1|.
TGCAGTGCTAGTTGGCCGGGACAGGGCGGGGGGACCCAGTACTTC
CSASWPGQGGGTQYF
>TRBV7-9|TRBJ1-6|.|.
TGTGCCAGCGGGTGGGGGCAGTCACCCCTCCACTTT
CASGWGQSPLHF
>TRBV7-2|TRBJ2-7|TRBD2|few
TGTGCCAGCAGCTTACAGACTAGCGGGGGCATCTACGAGCAGTACTTC
CASSLQTSGGIYEQYF
>TRBV20-1|TRBJ1-2|.|.
TGCAGCACAACCCAGGGTGTTGGCTACACCTTC
CSTTQGVGYTF
>TRBV7-2|TRBJ2-3|.|.
TGTGCCAGCAGCCCCCAATTTCCCACAGATACGCAGTATTTT
CASSPQFPTDTQYF
>TRBV28|TRBJ1-3|TRBD1|.
TGTGCCAGCACCTCAGGGGGCTCTGGAAACACCATATATTTT
CASTSGGSGNTIYF
>TRBV2|TRBJ2-3|TRBD2|.
TGTGCCAGCCTAGGACTAGCGGGAGGCACAGATACGCAGTATTTT
CASLGLAGGTDTQYF
>TRBV5-1|TRBJ2-3|TRBD2|.
TGCGCCAGCAGCTTGGAACTAGCGGGAAGCACAGATACGCAGTATTTT
CASSLELAGSTDTQYF
>TRBV28|TRBJ2-2|.|once
TGTGCCAGCATCGGGAGTGTCTCCGGGGAGCTGTTTTTT
CASIGSVSGELFF
>TRBV7-2|TRBJ2-3|TRBD1|few
TGTGCCAGCAGCCAACAGGGACAGGGATCAGATACGCAGTATTTT
CASSQQGQGSDTQYF
>TRBV7-2|TRBJ1-1|TRBD1|.
TGTGCCAGCAGCCCCACACAACTACAGGGGGCTGAAGCTTTCTTT
CASSPTQLQGAEAFF
>TRBV28|TRBJ2-7|TRBD2|.
TGTGCCAGCAACACGGGAGGCTCCTACGAGCAGTACTTC
CASNTGGSYEQYF
>TRBV5-1|TRBJ2-2|TRBD1|once
TGCGCCAGCAGCTTTACAGGGGGCGGCCATCCTGGCACCGGGGAGCTGTTTTTT
CASSFTGGGHPGTGELFF
>TRBV27|TRBJ1-2|TRBD1|.
TGTGCCAGCAGTTGGACAGGGGGCGGAGGTGGAGGCTACACCTTC
CASSWTGGGGGGYTF
>TRBV19|TRBJ1-2|TRBD1|.
TGTGCCAGTAGTTCCCGGGACAGGGGTTCCTATGGCTACACCTTC
CASSSRDRGSYGYTF
>TRBV29-1|TRBJ1-5|.|.
TGCAGCGTTGAGCAGGGCATAAATCAGCCCCAGCATTTT
CSVEQGINQPQHF
>TRBV18|TRBJ2-3|.|.
TGTGCCAGCTCAGAACTAGGACCAGATACGCAGTATTTT
CASSELGPDTQYF
>TRBV7-9|TRBJ2-4|TRBD1|.
TGTGCCAGCGGGGGACAGGGTAGAAACATTCAGTACTTC
CASGGQGRNIQYF
>TRBV28|TRBJ1-2|.|.
TGTGCCAGCAGCCCAGGGAGGTATGGCTACACCTTC
CASSPGRYGYTF
>TRBV28|TRBJ2-5|TRBD2|.
TGTGCCAGCAGTTTATGGGCTAGCGGGGGCGAGACCCAGTACTTC
CASSLWASGGETQYF
>TRBV7-3|TRBJ1-1|TRBD1|.
TGTGCCAGCAGCCCGGGACAGGTGAACACTGAAGCTTTCTTT
CASSPGQVNTEAFF
>TRBV6-5|TRBJ2-7|TRBD1|.
TGTGCCAGCAGTTACTCTACCAGGGGGCATAGCGAGCAGTACTTC
CASSYSTRGHSEQYF
>TRBV27|TRBJ1-2|.|.
TGTGCCAGCAGTTGGGAAATGACAGGCTCGAATGGCTACACCTTC
CASSWEMTGSNGYTF
>TRBV7-3|TRBJ2-1|TRBD2|once
TGTGCCAGCAGCCCCAACTACCGGGAGGACACCCAGCAGTTCTTC
CASSPNYREDTQQFF
>TRBV6-5|TRBJ1-1|.|.
TGTGCCAGCAGTTTACAGGGGAACACTGAAGCTTTCTTT
CASSLQGNTEAFF
>TRBV29-1|TRBJ2-6|.|.
TGCAGCGTTCAGACACCGTCTGGGGCCAACGTCCTGACTTTC
CSVQTPSGANVLTF
>TRBV27|TRBJ2-1|TRBD2|.
TGTGCCAGCAGTAGCGGGAGGTCCTACAATGAGCAGTTCTTC
CASSSGRSYNEQFF
>TRBV29-1|TRBJ2-1|TRBD2|.
TGCAGCGTTGATACTAGCGGGGATTACAATGAGCAGTTCTTC
CSVDTSGDYNEQFF
>TRBV6-5|TRBJ1-2|TRBD1|few
TGTGCCAGCAGGACCGGGACAGGGTCTGGCTATGGCTACACCTTC
CASRTGTGSGYGYTF
>TRBV7-9|TRBJ2-2|TRBD1|.
TGTGCCAGCAGCTCGGGACAGCCGACCGGGGAGCTGTTTTTT
CASSSGQPTGELFF
>TRBV19|TRBJ1-2|.|.
TGTGCCAGTAGTACCCCAACAGGGAATGGCTACACCTTC
CASSTPTGNGYTF
>TRBV7-9|TRBJ2-2|.|.
TGTGCCAGCAGGAAACAGGGAACCGGGGAGCTGTTTTTT
CASRKQGTGELFF
>TRBV6-5|TRBJ1-5|TRBD1|few
TGTGCCAGCAGGCTACTCCCGGGACAGAATCAGCCCCAGCATTTT
CASRLLPGQNQPQHF
>TRBV9|TRBJ2-2|TRBD2|.
TGTGCCAGCAGCGTATGGGAGGGCCCCACCGGGGAGCTGTTTTTT
CASSVWEGPTGELFF
>TRBV30|TRBJ2-2|.|.
TGTGCCTGGAGTGTACAGCGGTCCGGGGAGCTGTTTTTT
CAWSVQRSGELFF
>TRBV28|TRBJ2-7|TRBD2|.
TGTGCCAGCAGGATGACTAGCGGCCCCTACGAGCAGTACTTC
CASRMTSGPYEQYF